The next 3 T cell receptor beta chains were all read from a single sample in a study of blood T cell repertoires in COVID-19. Generated by immunoSEQ multiplex PCR, the TCRdb table keeps only in-frame clones and is missing some. Among a few hundred thousand clones listed, 87% were seen once. The source material was PBMCs or T cells enriched from blood (not recorded which). The source is a man between 18 and 29 years old with acute COVID-19.

The V call is TRBV10-1, the J call TRBJ2-2; TRBD2 matches 9 bases. V trimming: 7 bases; J trimming: 7 bases; junction bases outside the gene matches: 13. Per germline, CDR1 WNHNN and CDR2 SYGVQD (reference sequence). The CDR3 totals 16 residues. DNA of the CDR3: TGCGCCAGCACCGGCGGGCTAGCGGGACGCGTCGGGGAGCTGTTTTTT. Its protein is CASTGGLAGRVGELFF.

The chain carries TRBV7-9 and TRBJ2-3; TRBD2 matches at 10 bases. The CDR3 sequence is 18 residues long. V shed 1 base and J 4 bases; nucleotides not matched to a gene: 11. The germline gives CDR1 SEHNR, CDR2 FQNEAQ (reference sequence). The CDR3 region has the DNA TGTGCCAGCAGCTTAGGGGTGCTAGCGGGAGAGGGCCCAGATACGCAGTATTTT. It encodes CASSLGVLAGEGPDTQYF. The whole variable domain, filled in from reference TRBV7-9 and TRBJ2-3, reads DTGVSQNPRHKITKRGQNVTFRCDPISEHNRLYWYRQTLGQGPEFLTYFQNEAQLEKSRLLSDRFSAERPKGSFSTLEIQRTEQGDSAMYLCASSLGVLAGEGPDTQYFGPGTRLTVL.

This clone has only a few counts. The V and J genes are TRBV30 and TRBJ2-2, with 9 bases identical to TRBD2. V dropped 2 bases and J dropped 5; count of bases not matched to a gene: 6. This CDR3 spans 15 amino acids. Germline lookup yields CDR1 GTSNPN and CDR2 SVGIG (reference sequence). CDR3 loop: CAWSRGGRETGELFF. CDR3 DNA: TGTGCCTGGAGTCGGGGCGGGAGGGAGACCGGGGAGCTGTTTTTT.